The 22 T cell receptor beta chains presented below share a single source sample, sequenced in a study of blood T cells in healthy people across ages. It was with a sample-barcoded 5' primer and a J-beta primer mix that a second PCR of roughly 6 to 11 cycles was run. TCRdb itself ran the 5' RACE reads through MiXCR, one entry per CDR3 protein. The table includes 870,000 or so distinct CDR3 sequences, 29% detected once. The material sequenced was blood. Source of these receptors: a woman over 75 in good health.

The chain couples TRBV4-1 to TRBJ2-1; D call uncertain. The CDR3 runs 14 residues. Germline-derived CDR1 and CDR2 are MGHRA and YSYEKL. V was clipped by 4 bases and J by 3 bases, with 10 bases between them. The CDR3 loop is CASSPEKDYNEQFF. The CDR3, as DNA: TGCGCCAGCAGCCCTGAAAAGGACTACAATGAGCAGTTCTTC.

This clonotype was seen at least ten times. V usage is TRBV3-1 and J usage is TRBJ2-3; tentative D call: TRBD2 (5 bases). The ends were cut back, 2 bases at V and 2 bases at J, with 11 bases in the middle. Germline-derived CDR1 and CDR2 are LGHDT and YNNKEL (reference sequence). This CDR3 contains 15 residues. The CDR3 protein is CASSQPGTYTDTQYF. CDR3 coding DNA: TGTGCCAGCAGCCAACCGGGAACTTACACAGATACGCAGTATTTT.

This clonotype was picked up many times. The chain combines TRBV20-1 with TRBJ1-2, with D possibly being TRBD1 (5 bases). Trimming cost V 1 base and J 4 bases, with 10 bases left between them. Germline V lookup: CDR1 DFQATT, CDR2 SNEGSKA (reference sequence). There are 13 residues in the CDR3. CDR3 in amino acids: CSARARGGYGYTF. CDR3 nucleotide sequence: TGCAGTGCTAGAGCGAGGGGCGGCTATGGCTACACCTTC.

This clonotype has more than one count but fewer than ten. This rearrangement joins TRBV2 to TRBJ1-2; D might be TRBD1 (5 bases). V was shortened by 7 bases and J by 8 bases, with 17 bases between the two germline ends. The CDR3 has 13 residues. Per the germline V gene, CDR1 is SNHLY and CDR2 is FYNNEI. CDR3 in DNA: TGTGCCAGCACTAAGGACACCGTCGGGGGCTACACCTTC. Amino acids: CASTKDTVGGYTF.

This clonotype turned up a few times. The chain has TRBV18 and TRBJ2-6; D is ambiguous. From germline, CDR1 is KGHSH and CDR2 LQKENI. The CDR3 extends over 17 amino acids. Trimming took off 4 bases at V and 0 bases at J, with 13 bases between the two ends. The CDR3: CASSRTDSTSGANVLTF. CDR3 nucleotides: TGTGCCAGCTCACGGACCGATTCGACCTCTGGGGCCAACGTCCTGACTTTC.

In the case of this clonotype: A much more abundant neighbour one base away suggests this may be a read error. CDR3 in DNA: TGTGCCAGCAGGTTATTCCCCAGCTACAATGAGCAGTTCTTC. Encoded protein: CASRLFPSYNEQFF. The chain has TRBV27 and TRBJ2-1; D remains ambiguous. Germline loops: CDR1 MNHEY, CDR2 SMNVEV (reference sequence). This CDR3 is 14 amino acids long.

The chain carries TRBV4-3 and TRBJ1-1; the D gene is possibly TRBD1 (6 bases). The V end lost 3 bases, the J end lost 5 bases, and 16 bases lay between the germline ends. Germline V CDR1 and CDR2: LGHNA, YSLEER. The CDR3 runs to 15 residues. The CDR3 protein is CASSQAGQLKTEAFF. CDR3 in DNA: TGCGCCAGCAGCCAGGCAGGACAGCTTAAGACTGAAGCTTTCTTT.

This clonotype was seen more than once but under ten times. Since a much larger clone is just one base distant, this may be a read error. V is TRBV6-2 or TRBV6-3 and J is TRBJ2-6; 7 positions agree with TRBD1. CDR1 is MNHEY, CDR2 SVGEGT, per germline. The CDR3 spans 16 residues. CDR3 residues: CASRPRGTSGANVRTF. The CDR3 DNA is TGTGCCAGCCGCCCCAGGGGGACCTCTGGGGCCAACGTCCGGACTTTC.

This clonotype was found a few times. V is TRBV29-1 and J is TRBJ1-2, with a possible D match to TRBD1 (5 bases). The CDR3 totals 13 residues. Germline CDR1 is SQVTM and CDR2 is ANQGSEA. V was clipped by 7 bases and J by 0 bases, with 12 bases between them. Here the CDR3 reads CSGGDAANYGYTF. The CDR3 DNA sequence: TGCAGCGGGGGGGACGCCGCTAACTATGGCTACACCTTC.

In the case of this clonotype: This may stem from a read error, because a much larger clone lies one nucleotide away. The chain recombines TRBV20-1 with TRBJ2-7; the D call may be TRBD1 or TRBD2 (6 bases each). CDR3 length equals 16 residues. Germline V gene sequence: CDR1 DFQATT, CDR2 SNEGSKA (reference sequence). V gave up 4 bases and J gave up 1 base, with 20 bases separating them. This CDR3 is CSANRVRGGSSYEQYF. The CDR3, as DNA: TGCAGTGCTAACCGTGTCAGGGGAGGTTCTTCCTACGAGCAGTACTTC.

Worth noting for this clonotype: With a much larger clone just one base away, this may be a read error. The gene calls are TRBV5-1 and TRBJ2-7; TRBD1 aligns across 12 bases. CDR3 length equals 16 residues. Germline CDR1 SGHRS, CDR2 YFSETQ. CDR3 DNA: TGCGCCGGCAGCCTCAACCCCGGGACAGGGGGCAACGAGCAGTACTTC. As protein: CAGSLNPGTGGNEQYF.

This clonotype was observed at least ten times. The rearrangement uses TRBV20-1 and TRBJ2-5; 9 bases are a match to TRBD2. V trimming: 3 bases; J trimming: 2 bases; junction bases outside the gene matches: 10. CDR1 is DFQATT and CDR2 is SNEGSKA in the germline V gene (reference sequence). The CDR3 has 16 residues. In DNA, the CDR3 is TGCAGTGCTAGCCCGCTAAAGACTAGCGGACAAGAGACCCAGTACTTC. As protein: CSASPLKTSGQETQYF.

The chain has TRBV7-2 and TRBJ1-2; unclear D gene. The germline CDR1 and CDR2 sequences are SGHTA and FQGNSA. V was cut by 6 bases and J by 8 bases, with 19 bases left in between. The CDR3 spans 14 residues. The CDR3 DNA follows: TGTGCCAGCAGAAGAGATGGGGTTTTCGGAGGCTACACCTTC. It encodes CASRRDGVFGGYTF. Looking up the rest from reference TRBV7-2 and TRBJ1-2 gives the full variable domain: GAGVSQSPSNKVTEKGKDVELRCDPISGHTALYWYRQSLGQGLEFLIYFQGNSAPDKSGLPSDRFSAERTGGSVSTLTIQRTQQEDSAVYLCASRRDGVFGGYTFGSGTRLTVV.

A note on this clonotype: Being one base from a much bigger clone, this may be a read error. The chain is built from TRBV5-1 and TRBJ2-5; 8 nucleotides line up with TRBD1. The CDR3 has 15 amino acids. Germline loops: CDR1 SGHRS, CDR2 YFSETQ. The chain's CDR3 is CASSQPRQGKETQDF. The CDR3, as DNA: TGCGCCAGCAGCCAACCCCGACAGGGGAAAGAGACCCAGGACTTC.

This clonotype was seen a handful of times. This chain joins TRBV27 and TRBJ1-6, with a tentative D call TRBD1 (5 bases). Germline CDR1 is MNHEY and CDR2 is SMNVEV (reference sequence). The CDR3 consists of 14 residues. The V end was cut by 3 bases, the J end by 7 bases, with 10 bases between. This CDR3 is CASSFSGGNSPLHF. The CDR3 DNA follows: TGTGCCAGCAGTTTCTCTGGGGGAAATTCACCCCTCCACTTT.

This clonotype was recorded many times. This rearrangement joins TRBV5-1 to TRBJ2-3, with 10 bases fitting TRBD2. The CDR3 runs 15 residues. Unmatched junction bases numbered 5, after V lost 4 bases and J lost 3 bases. Germline-derived CDR1 and CDR2 are SGHRS and YFSETQ. The CDR3 here is CASSPPGLATDTQYF. CDR3 nucleotides: TGCGCCAGCAGCCCACCGGGACTAGCGACAGATACGCAGTATTTT.

There are many counts of this clonotype. The V call is TRBV6-5, the J call TRBJ2-3; D not resolved. The CDR3 extends over 13 amino acids. V lost 4 bases, J lost 4 bases, and 9 bases lay in between. The germline CDR1 and CDR2 sequences are MNHEY and SVGAGI. CDR3 coding DNA: TGTGCCAGCAGTTTCGCCAGCCCAGATACGCAGTATTTT. Its protein is CASSFASPDTQYF.

Only a few counts were recorded for this clonotype. The chain recombines TRBV21-1 with TRBJ1-5; TRBD1 reflects the table's D call only, with no check against the DNA. TRBV21-1 counts as a pseudogene. This CDR3 is 15 amino acids long. The DNA of the CDR3 is TGTGCCAGCAGCATAAGGGGGCAGGGCAATCAGCCCCAGCATTTT. Encoded protein: CASSIRGQGNQPQHF.

This clonotype was seen many times. The chain has TRBV6-5 and TRBJ1-5; D is unclear. CDR3 length: 16 amino acids. V was trimmed by 2 bases and J by 4 bases, leaving 15 bases between them. Germline V CDR1 and CDR2: MNHEY, SVGAGI. The CDR3 is CASSYPSRERNQPQHF. For the CDR3, the DNA is TGTGCCAGCAGTTACCCATCCCGTGAACGGAATCAGCCCCAGCATTTT.

Many counts were recorded for this clonotype. This rearrangement joins TRBV7-9 to TRBJ2-7; D perhaps matches TRBD1 (5 bases). Trimming shortened V by 6 bases and J by 3 bases, and 12 bases separated the two germline ends. The germline V gene encodes CDR1 SEHNR and CDR2 FQNEAQ (reference sequence). CDR3 length: 13 residues. The CDR3 region has the DNA TGTGCCAGCAGTCTCAAGGGGCTCTACGAGCAGTACTTC. As protein: CASSLKGLYEQYF.

The chain has TRBV10-3 and TRBJ2-7; 12 bases map to TRBD2. V was clipped by 11 bases and J by 2 bases; unmatched bases: 7. CDR3 length equals 14 residues. Germline assignment: CDR1 ENHRY and CDR2 SYGVKD. The DNA of the CDR3 is TGTGCCGCGTCTCTAGCGGGAGGGACCTACGAGCAGTACTTC. It encodes CAASLAGGTYEQYF.

This clonotype was seen only once. A much larger clone differs from this one at a single base, so this may be a read error. The chain recombines TRBV7-2 with TRBJ2-5, with D possibly matching TRBD1 (6 bases). With 6 bases removed from V and 4 bases from J, the gap between germline ends came to 9 bases. Germline-derived CDR1 and CDR2 are SGHTA and FQGNSA. This CDR3 comprises 12 residues. The DNA of the CDR3 is TGTGCCAGCAGGGCAGGGGCAGAGACCCAGTACTTC. Translating gives CASRAGAETQYF.